These T cell receptor beta chains were read from a single sample in a study of T cells in Graves' hyperthyroidism and ophthalmopathy. TCRdb analysed the multiplex PCR reads with MiXCR anew, one entry per CDR3 protein. The sample lists 370,000 or so distinct CDR3 sequences, roughly 13% seen once, with under 25% in the top ten. The sample consisted of blood. These receptors were taken from a young man with Graves' hyperthyroidism that later progressed to Graves' ophthalmopathy. Each CDR3 is given with its conserved first and last residue. The D gene is left open where the match is weak. Size is omitted from some rows. Given values are once, few, many or a class for expanded clones.

TRBV4-1	few	TRBJ1-5	NA	TGCGCCAGCAGCCCACCAACAGGAAGCAATCAGCCCCAGCATTTT	CASSPPTGSNQPQHF
TRBV7-9	NA	TRBJ2-3	TRBD1	TGTGCCAGCAGCCAAGGACAGGGGATAGATACGCAGTATTTT	CASSQGQGIDTQYF
TRBV29-1	many	TRBJ1-2	NA	TGCAGCGTTGAGTCGGGGGGAGGCTACACCTTC	CSVESGGGYTF
TRBV29-1	few	TRBJ2-1	NA	TGCAGCGTCTCGACAGTAAAGCAGTTCTTC	CSVSTVKQFF
TRBV9	few	TRBJ2-3	TRBD2	TGTGCCAGCAGTCGAGGGGGATGGGTAGCGGGAGGAGATACGCAGTATTTT	CASSRGGWVAGGDTQYF
TRBV7-9	few	TRBJ1-1	NA	TGTGCCAGCAGCCCCCCGATTCAGGGCCGGACTGAAGCTTTCTTT	CASSPPIQGRTEAFF
TRBV28	many	TRBJ2-1	NA	TGTGCCAGCAACAGACAGGTATTGTACAATGAGCAGTTCTTC	CASNRQVLYNEQFF
TRBV9	many	TRBJ1-1	TRBD1	TGTGCCAGCAGCGTAGGACAGGGGCTGGGCACTGAAGCTTTCTTT	CASSVGQGLGTEAFF
TRBV6-1	few	TRBJ2-5	TRBD2	TGTGCCAGCAGTGAAGGGAAGCGGGGGCTCCAAGAGACCCAGTACTTC	CASSEGKRGLQETQYF
TRBV12-3/TRBV12-4	many	TRBJ1-5	TRBD1	TGTGCCACCCCAGGGCGGACAGGGTTCAGCAATCAGCCCCAGCATTTT	CATPGRTGFSNQPQHF
TRBV19	NA	TRBJ1-2	TRBD1	TGTGCCAGTAGTATTGGGACAGGGCCTAACTATGGCTACACCTTC	CASSIGTGPNYGYTF
TRBV11-3	many	TRBJ2-1	TRBD1	TGTGCCAGCAGCTACATCCCGGGACAGAACAATGAGCAGTTCTTC	CASSYIPGQNNEQFF
TRBV5-1	NA	TRBJ1-6	NA	TGCGCCAGCAGCTCCAGGACAGAGAATTCACCCCTCCACTTT	CASSSRTENSPLHF
TRBV15	NA	TRBJ2-5	NA	TGTGCCACCAGCAGAAGGACAGACCAAGAGACCCAGTACTTC	CATSRRTDQETQYF
TRBV7-9	many	TRBJ2-3	NA	TGTGCCAGCAGCTCCCGGACCGCTCGAAGCACAGATACGCAGTATTTT	CASSSRTARSTDTQYF
TRBV30	many	TRBJ1-5	NA	TGTGCCTGGAGTATAAGAGCCAATCAGCCCCAGCATTTT	CAWSIRANQPQHF
TRBV27	many	TRBJ2-3	NA	TGTGCCAGCAGTCTTCTGGGGGTGGTAGGCACAGATACGCAGTATTTT	CASSLLGVVGTDTQYF
TRBV19	NA	TRBJ2-7	NA	TGTGCCAGTACCGCCGGGGCATCCAGCGCCTACGAGCAGTACTTC	CASTAGASSAYEQYF
TRBV5-1	few	TRBJ2-5	NA	TGCGCCAGCAGCTTACCTAATGGGGAGACCCAGTACTTC	CASSLPNGETQYF
TRBV24-1	few	TRBJ2-3	TRBD2	TGTGCCACCAGTGACCCCTCCTGGGCTAGCGGGGGTGGAGATACGCAGTATTTT	CATSDPSWASGGGDTQYF
TRBV28	NA	TRBJ2-5	TRBD2	TGTGCCAGCCAGTCACTAGCGGGAGGGATGGAGACCCAGTACTTC	CASQSLAGGMETQYF
TRBV5-1	many	TRBJ2-7	TRBD1	TGCGCCAGCAGCTTGGCCCCCGGACAGGCCTACGAGCAGTACTTC	CASSLAPGQAYEQYF
TRBV7-8	few	TRBJ1-2	NA	TGTGCCAGCAGTCCGACAGATTATTATGGCTACACCTTC	CASSPTDYYGYTF
TRBV12-3/TRBV12-4	many	TRBJ2-7	TRBD1	TGTGCCAGCAGCTTCGGACAGGGGGTTGCCTACGAGCAGTACTTC	CASSFGQGVAYEQYF
TRBV5-5	NA	TRBJ2-7	NA	TGTGCCAGCAGCTTGGCACGGACAGCCTCCTACGAGCAGTACTTC	CASSLARTASYEQYF
TRBV28	many	TRBJ2-4	NA	TGTGCCAGCCAGAATAACATTCAGTACTTC	CASQNNIQYF
TRBV27	NA	TRBJ1-6	NA	TGTGCCAGCAGTACAGGGCGGGCCGATAATTCACCCCTCCACTTT	CASSTGRADNSPLHF
TRBV5-1	many	TRBJ2-7	NA	TGCGCCAGCAGCTGGGTACAGAGCTACGAGCAGTACTTC	CASSWVQSYEQYF
TRBV18	NA	TRBJ2-3	TRBD1	TGTGCCAGCTCACCACGGGAACAGGGGATCGATACGCAGTATTTT	CASSPREQGIDTQYF
TRBV5-4	NA	TRBJ2-7	TRBD2	TGTGCCAGCAGCTGGGAGCGGGGGAGCTACGAGCAGTACTTC	CASSWERGSYEQYF
TRBV11-2	many	TRBJ2-5	TRBD2	TGTGCCAGCAGCTATAGCGGGGGGGCGTTAGAGACCCAGTACTTC	CASSYSGGALETQYF
TRBV5-1	NA	TRBJ1-4	NA	TGCGCCAGCAGCCCGGGGGCCCATGGTGAAAAACTGGATTTT	CASSPGAHGEKLDF
TRBV20-1	NA	TRBJ2-6	NA	TGCAGTGCTCCCTCTGGGGCCAACGTCCTGACTTTC	CSAPSGANVLTF
TRBV5-8	NA	TRBJ1-4	TRBD1	TGTGCCAGCAGCTTCCACAGGGGCCCCACAACTAATGAAAAACTGTTTTTT	CASSFHRGPTTNEKLFF
TRBV7-9	few	TRBJ1-5	NA	TGTGCCAGCAGCTTATCGTCGCCATGGAGCAATCAGCCCCAGCATTTT	CASSLSSPWSNQPQHF
TRBV30	NA	TRBJ1-1	TRBD1	TGTGCCTGGAATTTCCAGGACAGGGAAGTATCTGAAGCTTTCTTT	CAWNFQDREVSEAFF
TRBV4-1	NA	TRBJ1-5	NA	TGCGCCAGCAGCCAAGATGGTGGAAGGGGGATAGGTCAGCCCCAGCATTTT	CASSQDGGRGIGQPQHF
TRBV4-1	NA	TRBJ2-7	NA	TGCGCCAGCAGACAGGACAGCGCAAGCTCCTACGAGCAGTACTTC	CASRQDSASSYEQYF
TRBV9	few	TRBJ2-1	TRBD1	TGTGCCAGCAGCGTAGAGGGGGCCAGGGTTGGAGACAATGAGCAGTTCTTC	CASSVEGARVGDNEQFF
TRBV9	few	TRBJ1-5	NA	TGTGCCAGCAGCGTAGGGGCAGGGTTCTATAGCAATCAGCCCCAGCATTTT	CASSVGAGFYSNQPQHF
TRBV25-1	NA	TRBJ1-5	NA	TGTGCCAGCAGTGAAGACACTCATAGCAATCAGCCCCAGCATTTT	CASSEDTHSNQPQHF
TRBV6-1	many	TRBJ2-2	NA	TGTGCCAGCAGTTCAACAGGGAACACCGGGGAGCTGTTTTTT	CASSSTGNTGELFF
TRBV19	few	TRBJ1-2	NA	TGTGCCAGTAGTACCCCCCACGTTTCCAGTGGCTACACCTTC	CASSTPHVSSGYTF
TRBV20-1	many	TRBJ1-5	NA	TGCAGTGCTAGACACGGGGGTGGGGCTCAGCCCCAGCATTTT	CSARHGGGAQPQHF
TRBV11-1	few	TRBJ2-6	NA	TGTGCCAGCAGCCCCCAGAGCTCTGGGGCCAACGTCCTGACTTTC	CASSPQSSGANVLTF
TRBV15	many	TRBJ1-1	NA	TGTGCCACCAGCAGGGACAGAGGGACTGAAGCTTTCTTT	CATSRDRGTEAFF
TRBV20-1	many	TRBJ1-2	NA	TGCAGTGCTAGAGATGGGGAGGACCTCTATGGCTACACCTTC	CSARDGEDLYGYTF
TRBV7-2	many	TRBJ2-3	NA	TGTGCCAGCACCCCCGCGGGCTGGTACACAGATACGCAGTATTTT	CASTPAGWYTDTQYF
TRBV29-1	many	TRBJ1-1	TRBD1	TGCAGCGTGGACCAGGACAGGGTCGGGAACACTGAAGCTTTCTTT	CSVDQDRVGNTEAFF